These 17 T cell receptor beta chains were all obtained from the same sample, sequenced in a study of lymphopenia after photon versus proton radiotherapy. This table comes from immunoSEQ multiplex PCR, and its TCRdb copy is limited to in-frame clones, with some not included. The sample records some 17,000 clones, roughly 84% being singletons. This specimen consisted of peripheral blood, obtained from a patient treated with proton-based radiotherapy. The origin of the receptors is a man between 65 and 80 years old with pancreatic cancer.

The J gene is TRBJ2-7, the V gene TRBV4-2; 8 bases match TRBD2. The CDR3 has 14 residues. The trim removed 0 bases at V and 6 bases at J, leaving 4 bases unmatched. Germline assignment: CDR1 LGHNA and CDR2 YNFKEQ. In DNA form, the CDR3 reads TGTGCCAGCAGCCAAGAAGGACTAGCTCGCGAGCAGTACTTC. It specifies CASSQEGLAREQYF.

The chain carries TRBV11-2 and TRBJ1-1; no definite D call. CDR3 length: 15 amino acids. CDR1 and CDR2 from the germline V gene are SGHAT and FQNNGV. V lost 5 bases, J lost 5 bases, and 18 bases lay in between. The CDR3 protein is CASSPRQLGYTEAFF. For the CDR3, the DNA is TGTGCCAGCAGCCCGCGTCAGTTGGGTTATACTGAAGCTTTCTTT. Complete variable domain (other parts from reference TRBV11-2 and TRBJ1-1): EAGVAQSPRYKIIEKRQSVAFWCNPISGHATLYWYQQILGQGPKLLIQFQNNGVVDDSQLPKDRFSAERLKGVDSTLKIQPAKLEDSAVYLCASSPRQLGYTEAFFGQGTRLTVV.

The CDR3: CASRTGALPYEQYF. The DNA of the CDR3 is TGTGCCAGCAGGACAGGGGCCCTCCCCTACGAGCAGTACTTC. This chain links TRBV6-4 with TRBJ2-7; 8 positions match TRBD1. The CDR3 is made up of 14 amino acids. J gave up 2 bases and V 6 bases, and 6 bases lay outside the gene matches. The germline gives CDR1 MRHNA, CDR2 SNTAGT.

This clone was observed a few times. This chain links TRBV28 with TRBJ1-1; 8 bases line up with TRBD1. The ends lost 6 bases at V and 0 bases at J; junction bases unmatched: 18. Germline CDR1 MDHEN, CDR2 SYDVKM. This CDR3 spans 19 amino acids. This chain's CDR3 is CASRAGQGKARGMNTEAFF. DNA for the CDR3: TGTGCCAGCAGGGCCGGACAGGGAAAGGCCCGGGGCATGAACACTGAAGCTTTCTTT.

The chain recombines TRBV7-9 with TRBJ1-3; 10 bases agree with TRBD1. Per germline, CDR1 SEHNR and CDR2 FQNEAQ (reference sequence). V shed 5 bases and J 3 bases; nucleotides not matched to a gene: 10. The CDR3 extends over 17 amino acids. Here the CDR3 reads CASSLLLGQGVGNTIYF. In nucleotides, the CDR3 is TGTGCCAGCAGCCTACTCTTAGGACAGGGGGTTGGAAACACCATATATTTT. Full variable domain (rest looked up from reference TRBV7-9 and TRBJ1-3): DTGVSQNPRHKITKRGQNVTFRCDPISEHNRLYWYRQTLGQGPEFLTYFQNEAQLEKSRLLSDRFSAERPKGSFSTLEIQRTEQGDSAMYLCASSLLLGQGVGNTIYFGEGSWLTVV.

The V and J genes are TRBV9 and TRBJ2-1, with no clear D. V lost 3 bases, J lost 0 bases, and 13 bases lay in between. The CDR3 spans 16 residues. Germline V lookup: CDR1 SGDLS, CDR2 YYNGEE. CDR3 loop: CASSGTATSSYNEQFF. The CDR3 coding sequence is TGTGCCAGCAGCGGTACAGCGACGTCCTCCTACAATGAGCAGTTCTTC.

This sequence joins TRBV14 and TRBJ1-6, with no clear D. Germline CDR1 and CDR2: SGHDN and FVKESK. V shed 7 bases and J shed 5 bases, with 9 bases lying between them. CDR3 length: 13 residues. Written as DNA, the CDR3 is TGTGCCAGCACCTCATCCAATAATTCACCCCTCCACTTT. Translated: CASTSSNNSPLHF.

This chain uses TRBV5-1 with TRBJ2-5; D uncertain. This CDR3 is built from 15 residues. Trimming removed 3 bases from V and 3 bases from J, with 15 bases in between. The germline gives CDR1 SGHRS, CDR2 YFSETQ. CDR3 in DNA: TGCGCCAGCAGCTACGTGGGCGACGCGAAAGAGACCCAGTACTTC. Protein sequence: CASSYVGDAKETQYF.

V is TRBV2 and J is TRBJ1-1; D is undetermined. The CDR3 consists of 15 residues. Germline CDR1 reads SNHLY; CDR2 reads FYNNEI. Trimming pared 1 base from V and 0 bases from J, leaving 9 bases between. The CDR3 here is CASSEELAMNTEAFF. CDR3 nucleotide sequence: TGTGCCAGCAGTGAAGAACTGGCAATGAACACTGAAGCTTTCTTT.

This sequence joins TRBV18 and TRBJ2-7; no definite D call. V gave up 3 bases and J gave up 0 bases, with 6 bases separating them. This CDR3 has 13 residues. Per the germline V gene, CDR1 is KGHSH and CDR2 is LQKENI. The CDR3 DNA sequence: TGTGCCAGCTCACCGTCCAGCTCCTACGAGCAGTACTTC. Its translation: CASSPSSSYEQYF.

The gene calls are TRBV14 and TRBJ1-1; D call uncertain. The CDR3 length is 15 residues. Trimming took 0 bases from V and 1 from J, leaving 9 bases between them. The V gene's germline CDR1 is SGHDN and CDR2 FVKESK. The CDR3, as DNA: TGTGCCAGCAGCCAAGATTTGGGGAAGAACACTGAAGCTTTCTTT. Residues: CASSQDLGKNTEAFF.

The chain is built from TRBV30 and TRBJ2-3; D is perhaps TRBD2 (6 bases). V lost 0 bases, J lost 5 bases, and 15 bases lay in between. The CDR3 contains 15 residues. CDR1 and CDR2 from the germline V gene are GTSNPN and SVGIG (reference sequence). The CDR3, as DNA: TGTGCCTGGAGTGTTTGGGGGGAGAAAGGAGATACGCAGTATTTT. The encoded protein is CAWSVWGEKGDTQYF.

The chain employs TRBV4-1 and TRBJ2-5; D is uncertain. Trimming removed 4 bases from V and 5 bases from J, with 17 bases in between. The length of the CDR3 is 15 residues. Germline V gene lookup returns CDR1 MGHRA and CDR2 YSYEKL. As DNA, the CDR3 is TGCGCCAGCAGCCCGGATGAGACCCCTGACGAGACCCAGTACTTC. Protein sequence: CASSPDETPDETQYF.

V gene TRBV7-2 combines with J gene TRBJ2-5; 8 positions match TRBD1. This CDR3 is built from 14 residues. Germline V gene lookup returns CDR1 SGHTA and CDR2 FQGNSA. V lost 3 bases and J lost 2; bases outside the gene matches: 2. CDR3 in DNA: TGTGCCAGCAGCTTCCGGACAGGGCAAGAGACCCAGTACTTC. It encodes CASSFRTGQETQYF.

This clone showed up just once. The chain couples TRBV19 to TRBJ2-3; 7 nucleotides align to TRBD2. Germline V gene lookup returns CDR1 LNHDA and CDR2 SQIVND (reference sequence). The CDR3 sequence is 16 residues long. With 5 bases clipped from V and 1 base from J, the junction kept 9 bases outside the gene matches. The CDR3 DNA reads TGTGCCAGTAGTCCCCGTACTAGCGACGGCACAGATACGCAGTATTTT. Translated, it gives CASSPRTSDGTDTQYF.

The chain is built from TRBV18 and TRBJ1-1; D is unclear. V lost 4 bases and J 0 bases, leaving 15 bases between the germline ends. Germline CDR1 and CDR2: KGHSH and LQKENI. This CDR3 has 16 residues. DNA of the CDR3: TGTGCCAGCTCACGAGAGACCGGGAGCTTGAACACTGAAGCTTTCTTT. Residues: CASSRETGSLNTEAFF. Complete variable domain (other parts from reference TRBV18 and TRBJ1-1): NAGVMQNPRHLVRRRGQEARLRCSPMKGHSHVYWYRQLPEEGLKFMVYLQKENIIDESGMPKERFSAEFPKEGPSILRIQQVVRGDSAAYFCASSRETGSLNTEAFFGQGTRLTVV.

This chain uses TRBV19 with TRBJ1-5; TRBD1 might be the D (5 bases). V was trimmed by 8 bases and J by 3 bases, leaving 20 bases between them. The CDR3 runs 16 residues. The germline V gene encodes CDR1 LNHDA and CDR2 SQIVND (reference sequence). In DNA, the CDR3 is TGTGCCAGTCAAGCCGCCCGCAGGGACCTCAATCAGCCCCAGCATTTT. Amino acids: CASQAARRDLNQPQHF.